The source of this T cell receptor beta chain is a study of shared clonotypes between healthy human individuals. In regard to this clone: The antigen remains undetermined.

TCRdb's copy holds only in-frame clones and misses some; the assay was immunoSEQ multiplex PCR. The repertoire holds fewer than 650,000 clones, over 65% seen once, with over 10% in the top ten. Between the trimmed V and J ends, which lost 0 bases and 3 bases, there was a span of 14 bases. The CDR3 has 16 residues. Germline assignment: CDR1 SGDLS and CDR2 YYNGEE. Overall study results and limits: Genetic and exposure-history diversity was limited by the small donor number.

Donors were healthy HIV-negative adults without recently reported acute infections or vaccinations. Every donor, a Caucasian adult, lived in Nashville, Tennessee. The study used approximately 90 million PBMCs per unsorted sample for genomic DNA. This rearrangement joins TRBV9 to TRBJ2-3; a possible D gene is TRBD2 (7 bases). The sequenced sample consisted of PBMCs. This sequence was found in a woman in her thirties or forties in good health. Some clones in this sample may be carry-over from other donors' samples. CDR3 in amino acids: CASSVVPRGGTDTQYF. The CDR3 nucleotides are TGTGCCAGCAGCGTAGTCCCCAGGGGAGGGACAGATACGCAGTATTTT.